This TCR beta chain originates from a study of cytomegalovirus exposure and HLA in healthy donors. Looking at the study overall: The early release's HLA-typed donors yielded 65 million to 85 million unique TCRs.

About this clone itself: Its antigen is still unknown.

Amplification used 60 Vbeta primers and 13 Jbeta primers. The repertoire was sequenced with immunoSEQ multiplex PCR; TCRdb's copy has only in-frame clones and lacks some. The table shows around 150,000 clones, with around 83% occurring only once. The germline V and J ends were trimmed by 5 bases and 1 base, with 6 bases remaining between them. Germline V gene sequence: CDR1 MNHNS, CDR2 SASEGT. The CDR3 sequence is 13 residues long. Regarding the study as a whole: According to a later analysis, most TCR beta chains associated with CMV appeared HLA-restricted. Overall, roughly 160 TCR beta chains were annotated as cytomegalovirus-associated.

The chain links TRBV6-1 to TRBJ1-5; no clear D gene. The sample was PBMCs. This clonotype originated in a man in his fifties or sixties in good health and CMV-seropositive. For the CDR3, the DNA is TGTGCCAGCAGTCGGGGAAGCAATCAGCCCCAGCATTTT. This sequence encodes CASSRGSNQPQHF.